This T cell receptor (beta chain) was identified during a study of T cell responses to AZD1222 COVID-19 vaccine. The V end was cut by 0 bases, the J end by 7 bases, with 8 bases between. Germline CDR1 reads SGHTS; CDR2 reads YDEGEE. This CDR3 is built from 13 residues. The data were produced by immunoSEQ multiplex PCR, yet TCRdb's version contains in-frame clones alone and is incomplete. The sample contains roughly 150,000 clones, approximately 90% of which appear only once. This sample comprised peripheral blood, obtained on day 0 of MenACWY control vaccination. The clonotype originates from an adult in good health. The rearrangement links TRBV5-8 to TRBJ2-1; D unclear. The chain's CDR3 is CASSLGASNEQFF. As DNA, the CDR3 is TGTGCCAGCAGCTTGGGGGCTAGTAATGAGCAGTTCTTC.